This TCR beta chain was profiled in a study of chronic HIV infection and antiretroviral therapy. This CDR3 has 15 amino acids. The V end was cut by 0 bases, the J end by 2 bases, with 9 bases between. Germline V gene data show CDR1 as MNHNS and CDR2 as SASEGT. In TCRdb, the 5' RACE reads were re-called with MiXCR into one record per CDR3 protein. Of 25,000 to 35,000 distinct CDR3 sequences in the sample, around 9% were seen once. This TCR derives from an adult who had HIV and had not received antiretroviral therapy, or was an uninfected healthy control (not recorded which). The material sequenced was peripheral blood. The chain carries TRBV6-1 and TRBJ2-3; TRBD2 is a possible D gene (6 bases). CDR3 coding DNA: TGTGCCAGCAGTGAAGCGGGAGGCCCCACAGATACGCAGTATTTT. It translates to CASSEAGGPTDTQYF.